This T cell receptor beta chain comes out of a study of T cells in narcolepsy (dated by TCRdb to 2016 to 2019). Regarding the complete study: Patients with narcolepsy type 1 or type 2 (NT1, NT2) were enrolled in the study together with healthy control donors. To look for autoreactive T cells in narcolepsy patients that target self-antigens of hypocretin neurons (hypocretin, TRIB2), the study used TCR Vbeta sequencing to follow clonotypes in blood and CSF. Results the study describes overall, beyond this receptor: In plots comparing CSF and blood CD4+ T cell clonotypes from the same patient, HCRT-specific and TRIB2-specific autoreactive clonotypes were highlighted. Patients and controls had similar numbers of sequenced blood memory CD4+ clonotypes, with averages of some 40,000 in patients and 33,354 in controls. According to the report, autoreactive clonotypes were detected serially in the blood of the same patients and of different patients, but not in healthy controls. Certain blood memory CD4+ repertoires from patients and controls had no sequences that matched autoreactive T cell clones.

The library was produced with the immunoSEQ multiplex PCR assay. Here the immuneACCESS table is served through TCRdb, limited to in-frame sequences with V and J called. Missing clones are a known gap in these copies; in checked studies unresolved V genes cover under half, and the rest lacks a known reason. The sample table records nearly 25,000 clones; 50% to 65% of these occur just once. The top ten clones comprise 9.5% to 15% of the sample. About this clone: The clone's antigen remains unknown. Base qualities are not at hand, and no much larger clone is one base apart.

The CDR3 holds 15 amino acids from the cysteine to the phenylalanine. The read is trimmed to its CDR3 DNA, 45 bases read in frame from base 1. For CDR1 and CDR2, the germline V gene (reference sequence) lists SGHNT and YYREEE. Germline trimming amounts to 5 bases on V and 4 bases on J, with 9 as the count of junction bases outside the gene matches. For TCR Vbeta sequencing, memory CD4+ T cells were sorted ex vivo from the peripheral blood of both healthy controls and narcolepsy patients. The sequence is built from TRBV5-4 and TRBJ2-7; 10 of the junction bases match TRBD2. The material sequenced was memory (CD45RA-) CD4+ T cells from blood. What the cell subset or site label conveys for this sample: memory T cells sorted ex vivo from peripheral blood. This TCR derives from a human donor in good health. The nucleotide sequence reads TGTGCCAGCAGGCCTGTTGGGACTAGCGCGTACGAGCAGTACTTC. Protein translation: CASRPVGTSAYEQYF.